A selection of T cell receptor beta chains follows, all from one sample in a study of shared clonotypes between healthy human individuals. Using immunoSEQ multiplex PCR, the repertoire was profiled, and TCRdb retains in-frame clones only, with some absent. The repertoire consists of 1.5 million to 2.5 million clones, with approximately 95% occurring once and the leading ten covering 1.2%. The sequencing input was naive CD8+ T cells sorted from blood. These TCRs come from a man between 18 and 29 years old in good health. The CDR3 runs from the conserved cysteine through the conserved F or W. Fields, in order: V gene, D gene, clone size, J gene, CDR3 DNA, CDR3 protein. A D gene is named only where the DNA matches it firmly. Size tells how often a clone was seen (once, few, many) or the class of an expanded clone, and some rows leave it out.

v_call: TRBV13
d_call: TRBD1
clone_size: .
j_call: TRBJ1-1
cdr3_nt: TGTGCCAGCAGCTTAGCGAGGGGGCTCAACACTGAAGCTTTCTTT
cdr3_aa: CASSLARGLNTEAFF

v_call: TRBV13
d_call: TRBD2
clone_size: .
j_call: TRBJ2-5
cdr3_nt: TGTGCCAGCAGTCTAGCTAGCGGCCAAGAGACCCAGTACTTC
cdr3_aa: CASSLASGQETQYF

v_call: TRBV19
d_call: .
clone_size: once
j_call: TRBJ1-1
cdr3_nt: TGTGCCAGTAGTATTTTAGGAACGGGCACTGAAGCTTTCTTT
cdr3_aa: CASSILGTGTEAFF

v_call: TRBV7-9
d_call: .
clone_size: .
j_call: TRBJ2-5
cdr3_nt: TGTGCCAGCAGCGGAGTTGGGAGCCAAGAGACCCAGTACTTC
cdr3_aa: CASSGVGSQETQYF

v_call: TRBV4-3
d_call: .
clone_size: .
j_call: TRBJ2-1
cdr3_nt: TGCGCCAGCAGCCAAGACACTGAGGTTGATGAGCAGTTCTTC
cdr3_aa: CASSQDTEVDEQFF

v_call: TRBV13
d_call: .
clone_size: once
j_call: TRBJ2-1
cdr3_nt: TGTGCCAGCAGCCCAAATGGCGAGATGGCGTACAATGAGCAGTTCTTC
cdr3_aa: CASSPNGEMAYNEQFF

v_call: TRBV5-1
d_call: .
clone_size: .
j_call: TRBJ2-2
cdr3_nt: TGCGCCAGCAGCTTGGTCGCTGGATTCGCCGGGGAGCTGTTTTTT
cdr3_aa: CASSLVAGFAGELFF

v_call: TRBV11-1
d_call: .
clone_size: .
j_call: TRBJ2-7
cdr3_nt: TGTGCCAGCAGCTCGAGCTCCTACGAGCAGTACTTC
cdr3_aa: CASSSSSYEQYF

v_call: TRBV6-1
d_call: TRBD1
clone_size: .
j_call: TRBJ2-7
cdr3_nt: TGTGCCAGCAGTCAAGGGACAGTGGCCTACGAGCAGTACTTC
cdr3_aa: CASSQGTVAYEQYF

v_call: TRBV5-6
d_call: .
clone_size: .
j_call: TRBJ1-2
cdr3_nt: TGTGCCAGCAGCTTTAGTGAGGACTATGGCTACACCTTC
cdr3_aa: CASSFSEDYGYTF

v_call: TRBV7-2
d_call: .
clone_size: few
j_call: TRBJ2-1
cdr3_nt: TGTGCCAGCAGCTACGCGTGGGGGTACAATGAGCAGTTCTTC
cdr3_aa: CASSYAWGYNEQFF

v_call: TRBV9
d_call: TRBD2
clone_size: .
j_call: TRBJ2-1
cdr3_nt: TGTGCCAGCAACGGCGGGGGCTCCTACAATGAGCAGTTCTTC
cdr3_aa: CASNGGGSYNEQFF

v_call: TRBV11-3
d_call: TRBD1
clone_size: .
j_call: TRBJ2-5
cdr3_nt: TGTGCCAGCAACACCCGGGACAGCCAAGAGACCCAGTACTTC
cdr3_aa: CASNTRDSQETQYF

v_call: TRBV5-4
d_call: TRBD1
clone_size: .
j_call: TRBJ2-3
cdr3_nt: TGTGCCAGCAGCTTGGCACAGGGGGTGTCGACAGATACGCAGTATTTT
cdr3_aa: CASSLAQGVSTDTQYF

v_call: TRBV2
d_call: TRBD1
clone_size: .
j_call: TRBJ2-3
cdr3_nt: TGTGCCAGCACCGGACAGGGGGCAACAGATACGCAGTATTTT
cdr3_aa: CASTGQGATDTQYF

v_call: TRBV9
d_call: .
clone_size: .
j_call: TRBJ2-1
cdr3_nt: TGTGCCAGCAGCGTAGAATTCCTCAGCTCCTACAATGAGCAGTTCTTC
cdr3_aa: CASSVEFLSSYNEQFF

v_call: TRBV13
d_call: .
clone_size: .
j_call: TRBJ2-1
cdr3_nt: TGTGCCAGCAGCTTAGGGGCCGGGGGCGAGCAGTTCTTC
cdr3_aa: CASSLGAGGEQFF

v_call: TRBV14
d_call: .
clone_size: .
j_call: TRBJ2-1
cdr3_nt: TGTGCCAGCAGCCACAGAGGTGAAAGGCAGTTCTTC
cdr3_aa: CASSHRGERQFF

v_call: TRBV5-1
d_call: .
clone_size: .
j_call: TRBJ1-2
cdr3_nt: TGCGCCAGCAGCGGGGGCCGGGGTTCCTACTATGGCTACACCTTC
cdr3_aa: CASSGGRGSYYGYTF

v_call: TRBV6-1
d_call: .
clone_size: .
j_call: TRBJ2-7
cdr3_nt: TGTGCCAGCAGTGAACTGAAAGAGCAGTACTTC
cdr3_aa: CASSELKEQYF

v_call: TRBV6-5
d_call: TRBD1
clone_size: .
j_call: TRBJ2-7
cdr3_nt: TGTGCCAGCCGCGCCGGGACAGGGCCAGCCGAGCAGTACTTC
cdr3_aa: CASRAGTGPAEQYF

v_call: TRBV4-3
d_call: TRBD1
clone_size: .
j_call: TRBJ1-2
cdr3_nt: TGCGCCAGCAGCCCTTTCCTCGAGGTACAGGGGGTAAATGGCTACACCTTC
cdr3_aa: CASSPFLEVQGVNGYTF

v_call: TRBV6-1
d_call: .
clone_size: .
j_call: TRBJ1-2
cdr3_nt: TGTGCCAGCAGTGAAGAAAGGACCTATGGCTACACCTTC
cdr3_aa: CASSEERTYGYTF

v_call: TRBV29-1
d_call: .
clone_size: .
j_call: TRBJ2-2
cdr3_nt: TGCAGCGTTGAGATACAGAACACCGGGGAGCTGTTTTTT
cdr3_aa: CSVEIQNTGELFF

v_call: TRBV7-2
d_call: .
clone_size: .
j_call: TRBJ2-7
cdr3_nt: TGTGCCAGCAGCTTAGGCGGCACCTACGAGCAGTACTTC
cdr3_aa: CASSLGGTYEQYF

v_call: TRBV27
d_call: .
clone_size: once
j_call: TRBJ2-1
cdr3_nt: TGTGCCAGCAGTTTTTCTGGTAGGGGTTATGAGCAGTTCTTC
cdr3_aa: CASSFSGRGYEQFF

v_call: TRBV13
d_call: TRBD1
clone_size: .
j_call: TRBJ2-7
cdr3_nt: TGTGCCAGCAGCTTTTTGACAGGGGACGTTTCCTACGAGCAGTACTTC
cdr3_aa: CASSFLTGDVSYEQYF

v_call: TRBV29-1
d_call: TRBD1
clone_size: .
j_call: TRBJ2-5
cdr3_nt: TGCAGCGTTGTGACAGGGTCTCAAGAGACCCAGTACTTC
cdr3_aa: CSVVTGSQETQYF

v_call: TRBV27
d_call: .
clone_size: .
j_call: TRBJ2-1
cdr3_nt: TGTGCCAGCAGTTTAGGGTTGGAGCAGTTCTTC
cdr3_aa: CASSLGLEQFF

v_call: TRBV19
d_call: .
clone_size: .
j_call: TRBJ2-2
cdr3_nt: TGTGCCAGTAGTATTTCGGGGACCGGGGAGCTGTTTTTT
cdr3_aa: CASSISGTGELFF

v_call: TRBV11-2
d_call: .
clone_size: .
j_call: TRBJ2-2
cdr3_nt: TGTGCCAGCAGCTCGACATACACCAGGGAGCTGTTTTTT
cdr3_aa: CASSSTYTRELFF

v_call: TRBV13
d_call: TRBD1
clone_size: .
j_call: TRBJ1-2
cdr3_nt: TGTGCCAGCAGTCATGGTAGGGGGCTGTATGGCTACACCTTC
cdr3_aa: CASSHGRGLYGYTF

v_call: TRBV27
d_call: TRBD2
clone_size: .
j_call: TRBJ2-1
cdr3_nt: TGTGCCAGCAGGCGAGTAGCGGGCGGGCCTTACAATGAGCAGTTCTTC
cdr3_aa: CASRRVAGGPYNEQFF

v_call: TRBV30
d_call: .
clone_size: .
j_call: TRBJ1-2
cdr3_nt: TGTGCCTGGAGTGTAGTGGAAAACTATGGCTACACCTTC
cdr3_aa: CAWSVVENYGYTF

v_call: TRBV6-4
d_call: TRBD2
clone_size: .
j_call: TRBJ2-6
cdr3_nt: TGTGCCAGTGGACTAGCGGTCCCTGGGGCCAACGTCCTGACTTTC
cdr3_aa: CASGLAVPGANVLTF

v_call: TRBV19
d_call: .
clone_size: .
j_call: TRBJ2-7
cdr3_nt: TGTGCCAGTAGTATAAGGACAAAAGCCTACGAGCAGTACTTC
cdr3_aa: CASSIRTKAYEQYF

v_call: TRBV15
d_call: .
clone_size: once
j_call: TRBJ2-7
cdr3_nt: TGTGCCACCAGCAGAGCCTACGAGCAGTACTTC
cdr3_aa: CATSRAYEQYF

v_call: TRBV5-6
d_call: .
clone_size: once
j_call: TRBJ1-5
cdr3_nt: TGTGCCAGCAGCTCCCCCCTTATAGCGAGCAATCAGCCCCAGCATTTT
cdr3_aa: CASSSPLIASNQPQHF

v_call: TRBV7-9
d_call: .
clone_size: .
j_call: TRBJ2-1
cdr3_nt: TGTGCCAGCAGCCATCGGACAGACCCGGGACTTTACAATGAGCAGTTCTTC
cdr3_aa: CASSHRTDPGLYNEQFF

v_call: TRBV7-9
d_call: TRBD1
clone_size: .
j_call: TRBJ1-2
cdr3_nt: TGTGCCAGCAGCCCCTCAACAGGGGGCGCCTATGGCTACACCTTC
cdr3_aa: CASSPSTGGAYGYTF

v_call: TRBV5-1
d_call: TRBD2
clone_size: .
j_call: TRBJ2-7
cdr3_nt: TGCGCCAGCAGCTTGGCAAATGGCGGGAGAGAGGACGAGCAGTACTTC
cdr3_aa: CASSLANGGREDEQYF

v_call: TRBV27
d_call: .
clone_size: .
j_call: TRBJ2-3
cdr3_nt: TGTGCCAGCAGTACAGAGGCTAGCACAGATACGCAGTATTTT
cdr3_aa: CASSTEASTDTQYF

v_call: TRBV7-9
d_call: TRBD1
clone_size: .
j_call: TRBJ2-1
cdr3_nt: TGTGCCAGCAGCCAAGACAGGGTACCTCTCTACAATGAGCAGTTCTTC
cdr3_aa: CASSQDRVPLYNEQFF

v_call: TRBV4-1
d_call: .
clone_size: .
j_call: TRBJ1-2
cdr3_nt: TGCGCCAGCAGCCAAGGGGCTAGCTATGGCTACACCTTC
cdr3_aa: CASSQGASYGYTF

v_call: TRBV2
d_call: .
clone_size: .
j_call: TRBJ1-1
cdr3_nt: TGTGCCAGCAGTGAAAGGGCAGGTATTGACATGAACACTGAAGCTTTCTTT
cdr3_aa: CASSERAGIDMNTEAFF